The rows below give T cell receptor beta chains drawn from one sample of a study of blood T cell repertoires in COVID-19. The method was immunoSEQ multiplex PCR; TCRdb's version includes in-frame clones alone and lacks a portion of them. Here the sample spans about 240,000 clones, 85% being singletons. Sequencing was carried out using peripheral blood. All receptors derive from a man aged 50-59 years with COVID-19, enrolled during active disease. CDR3s leave out the opening cysteine and the closing phenylalanine or tryptophan. The size entry is marked missing in some rows and otherwise reads once, few, many or a size class.

NA	TRBV6-1	TRBJ1-1	ASREGTSEAF
NA	TRBV7-2	TRBJ1-5	ASSLDRFRPQH
NA	TRBV6-5	TRBJ1-1	ASRTGAIEAF
NA	TRBV10-2	TRBJ1-5	ASSEGAGPNQPQH
NA	TRBV7-6	TRBJ2-2	ASSLRLAGAPNTGELF
NA	TRBV27	TRBJ2-7	ASSFGTGSYEQY
NA	TRBV2	TRBJ2-5	ASRRDRGGSQETQY
once	TRBV30	TRBJ1-6	AWILGGTANSPLH
NA	TRBV5-1	TRBJ2-7	ASPGGDYEQY
NA	TRBV18	TRBJ2-5	ASFPTGALGTQY
NA	TRBV9	TRBJ2-7	ASSASTRTAHEQY
few	TRBV6-2/TRBV6-3	TRBJ1-1	ASSYSLRQAWNTEAF
NA	TRBV11-3	TRBJ2-1	ASSFGGSYNEQF
NA	TRBV5-6	TRBJ1-2	ASSPPPGVAYGYT
NA	TRBV19	TRBJ2-5	ASSRSGTYGQETQY
NA	TRBV24-1	TRBJ1-5	ATGSAVGNQPQH
NA	TRBV4-3	TRBJ2-4	ASSQDGLSGGIQY
NA	TRBV5-8	TRBJ2-5	ASSLADRVETQY
few	TRBV30	TRBJ1-5	AWAQGARQPQH
NA	TRBV6-5	TRBJ2-5	ASTPGGETQY
NA	TRBV18	TRBJ2-7	ASSPYGTGSYEQY
NA	TRBV5-1	TRBJ1-1	ASGASDWSTEAF
NA	TRBV2	TRBJ2-5	ASSAPPDTQRETQY
NA	TRBV9	TRBJ1-2	ASSVAAYQTNYGYT
once	TRBV3-1/TRBV3-2	TRBJ1-3	ASSQGDRSSGNTIY
once	TRBV9	TRBJ2-7	ASSPRLASPGEQY
few	TRBV27	TRBJ2-5	ASSGRGNLQETQY
NA	TRBV11-2	TRBJ1-3	ASTTDSGNTIY
NA	TRBV5-1	TRBJ2-7	ASSRGGGPTYEQY
NA	TRBV7-9	TRBJ1-2	ASSPPGQGEGRYGYT
NA	TRBV2	TRBJ2-1	ASSESVVRGPRNNEQF
NA	TRBV4-3	TRBJ1-2	ASSHADSRQAGGYT
NA	TRBV2	TRBJ1-6	ASNRQGGPLH
NA	TRBV4-1	TRBJ2-5	ASSQDPIRAQETQY
NA	TRBV7-2	TRBJ2-5	ASSFPLGQMSQETQY
NA	TRBV3-1/TRBV3-2	TRBJ2-1	ASSQVAGTSGGAAYNEQF
NA	TRBV5-4	TRBJ1-2	ASRLQGNYGYT
NA	TRBV6-5	TRBJ1-5	ASSSNYRGDNQPQH
NA	TRBV5-6	TRBJ2-2	ASRLDSTGELF
NA	TRBV27	TRBJ2-7	ASSRTGYEQY
once	TRBV5-1	TRBJ1-1	ASSRQGTGTEAF
NA	TRBV9	TRBJ2-5	ASSVVSGGETQY